This record concerns one T cell receptor beta chain sequence. The sample comes from a study of post-analysis software for immune sequencing data. Unique molecular identifiers were carried by the TCR beta cDNA libraries. TCRdb reprocessed the PCR reads with MiXCR, giving one entry per CDR3 protein. This sample has roughly 400,000 distinct CDR3 sequences, with approximately 39% found just once. This receptor was obtained from a girl aged 2-10 years with multiple sclerosis. The sample consisted of blood.

CDR3 in amino acids: CASSERNEKLFF. DNA of the CDR3: TGTGCCAGCAGTGAGAGAAATGAAAAACTGTTTTTT. V gene TRBV27 combines with J gene TRBJ1-4; D gene unclear. Germline V gene lookup returns CDR1 MNHEY and CDR2 SMNVEV (reference sequence). Trimming cost V 5 bases and J 5 bases, with 6 bases left between them. The CDR3 consists of 12 residues.